The 27 T cell receptor beta chains below come from one sample, sequenced in a study of T cell repertoires in cytomegalovirus infection. In TCRdb, the reads were re-called with MiXCR into one record per CDR3 protein. The sample lists 800,000 to 950,000 distinct CDR3 sequences, approximately 29% seen once, with around an eighth in the top ten. Antigens of these TCRs are unknown. The starting material was cultured CD8+ T cells from PBMCs, obtained from culture after CMV antigen stimulation. All receptors derive from a human donor in good health (CMV status not recorded). Some clones in this sample may be carry-over from other donors' samples.

This clonotype was picked up a small number of times. The genes are TRBV28 and TRBJ2-1, with 7 bases fitting TRBD1. The CDR3 runs 17 residues. In germline, CDR1 is MDHEN, CDR2 SYDVKM. Trimming cost V 5 bases and J 2 bases; bases outside gene matches: 12. CDR3 nucleotide sequence: TGTGCCAGCAGTCAACGACCTGACAGGGACCCCTACAATGAGCAGTTCTTC. It yields the protein CASSQRPDRDPYNEQFF.

The count of this clonotype is one. V and J are TRBV4-1 and TRBJ2-1; either TRBD1 or TRBD2 may supply D (5 bases each). V was shortened by 4 bases and J by 5 bases, with 18 bases between the two germline ends. CDR3 length: 16 amino acids. CDR1 MGHRA and CDR2 YSYEKL come from the germline V gene. The CDR3 region is CASSLRAAGTHNEQFF. The CDR3 bases are TGCGCCAGCAGCCTTCGTGCGGCAGGGACCCACAATGAGCAGTTCTTC.

V gene TRBV5-1 combines with J gene TRBJ2-7, with TRBD2 matching 11 bases. This CDR3 spans 14 amino acids. Germline lookup yields CDR1 SGHRS and CDR2 YFSETQ. V trimming: 4 bases; J trimming: 6 bases; junction bases outside the gene matches: 6. CDR3 DNA: TGCGCCAGCAGCACCTCGGGACTAGCGGCCGAGCAGTACTTC. As protein: CASSTSGLAAEQYF.

The chain carries TRBV7-6 and TRBJ2-3; D unclear. The V end was cut by 4 bases, the J end by 6 bases, with 17 bases between. CDR3 size: 15 residues. CDR1 SGHVS and CDR2 FNYEAQ come from the germline V gene. CDR3 residues: CASSSTAGPLDTQYF. CDR3 in DNA: TGTGCCAGCAGCTCCACTGCCGGGCCTTTGGATACGCAGTATTTT.

A few counts support this clonotype. The genes are TRBV20-1 and TRBJ2-7, with D possibly matching TRBD1 (6 bases). V gave up 0 bases and J gave up 2 bases, with 8 bases separating them. The germline V gene has CDR1 DFQATT and CDR2 SNEGSKA (reference sequence). The CDR3 length is 13 residues. This CDR3 reads CSAREDRTYEQYV. The CDR3 bases are TGCAGTGCTAGAGAAGACAGGACCTACGAGCAGTACGTC.

This clonotype was picked up one time. The CDR3 protein is CASTLRAGTNSPLHF. Here the CDR3 DNA reads TGTGCCAGCACTCTCCGAGCGGGGACTAATTCACCCCTCCACTTT. The V and J genes are TRBV6-8 and TRBJ1-6, with a possible D match to TRBD1 (5 bases). Germline V gene data show CDR1 as MNHGY and CDR2 as SAAAGT. The CDR3 consists of 15 residues. V dropped 7 bases and J dropped 6 bases, with 16 bases sitting between them.

This clonotype has just a few counts. This chain connects TRBV6-2 or TRBV6-3 to TRBJ2-1, with 11 bases matching TRBD2. V lost 4 bases, J lost 0 bases, and 5 bases stayed unmatched. This CDR3 region has 17 residues. From germline, CDR1 is MNHEY and CDR2 SVGEGT. CDR3 in DNA: TGTGCCAGCAGTTTACTAGCGGGGGAAAGCTCCTACAATGAGCAGTTCTTC. Protein sequence: CASSLLAGESSYNEQFF.

Comments on this clonotype: The junction and the germline gene differ at one end; a read error may be behind it. DNA for the CDR3: TGTGCCAGCAGCTTAGCCATTGGGGACGGCTGCACCTTC. Translating it yields CASSLAIGDGCTF. The J gene is TRBJ1-2, the V gene TRBV7-9, with a tentative D call TRBD1 (5 bases). Germline V gives CDR1 SEHNR, CDR2 FQNEAQ (reference sequence). The CDR3 has 13 amino acids.

The chain is built from TRBV6-1 and TRBJ2-7; 10 nucleotides agree with TRBD1. Germline-derived CDR1 and CDR2 are MNHNS and SASEGT. V gave up 8 bases and J gave up 4 bases; unmatched junction bases: 11. The length of the CDR3 is 15 residues. In DNA form, the CDR3 reads TGTGCCAGCGCCAACCCCGGGACAGGGGTTTACGAGCAGTACTTC. Its translation is CASANPGTGVYEQYF.

The V and J genes are TRBV6-2 or TRBV6-3 and TRBJ2-1, with 11 positions matching TRBD2. The ends lost 5 bases at V and 0 bases at J; junction bases unmatched: 6. Germline CDR1 is MNHEY and CDR2 is SVGEGT. The CDR3 has 17 residues. CDR3 DNA: TGTGCCAGCAGTGATAGCGGGGGGGTAAGCTCCTACAATGAGCAGTTCTTC. Its translation is CASSDSGGVSSYNEQFF.

A few counts support this clonotype. This chain uses TRBV6-2 or TRBV6-3 with TRBJ2-1; 10 bases are shared with TRBD2. Germline CDR1 is MNHEY and CDR2 is SVGEGT. The junction had 14 bases not matched to a gene; V was cut back by 3 bases and J by 3 bases. The CDR3 consists of 19 residues. CDR3 loop: CASSYPRMRRTSGYNEQFF. The CDR3 DNA reads as TGTGCCAGCAGTTATCCCAGAATGAGACGGACTAGCGGCTACAATGAGCAGTTCTTC.

As for this clonotype: One junction end does not reproduce the germline sequence, and a read error may be involved. This chain connects TRBV5-5 to TRBJ1-5; D remains ambiguous. The CDR3 is 15 amino acids. CDR1 is SGHKS and CDR2 is YYEKEE in the germline V gene (reference sequence). The CDR3 region is CVSSLGWEGSGPVHF. CDR3 coding DNA: TGTGTCAGCAGCCTCGGGTGGGAGGGCTCCGGTCCCGTGCATTTT.

This clonotype has ten or more counts. The chain joins TRBV7-9 to TRBJ1-5, with D uncertain. CDR1 is SEHNR, CDR2 FQNEAQ, per germline (reference sequence). The germline V and J ends were trimmed by 1 base and 5 bases, with 6 bases remaining between them. CDR3 length: 13 amino acids. The CDR3 sequence: CASSLVVDQPQHF. The DNA for the CDR3 is TGTGCCAGCAGCTTAGTGGTTGATCAGCCCCAGCATTTT. The variable domain in full, completed from reference TRBV7-9 and TRBJ1-5, reads DTGVSQNPRHKITKRGQNVTFRCDPISEHNRLYWYRQTLGQGPEFLTYFQNEAQLEKSRLLSDRFSAERPKGSFSTLEIQRTEQGDSAMYLCASSLVVDQPQHFGDGTRLSIL.

The genes are TRBV28 and TRBJ1-5; 12 positions match TRBD1. The CDR3 runs 15 residues. Germline V gene lookup returns CDR1 MDHEN and CDR2 SYDVKM. V gave up 5 bases and J gave up 13 bases; unmatched junction bases: 12. The CDR3 sequence: CASSRDRGPSRSQHF. CDR3 DNA: TGTGCCAGCAGTCGGGACAGGGGGCCCTCCAGATCTCAGCATTTT.

The chain combines TRBV25-1 with TRBJ2-7, with D possibly called TRBD1 or TRBD2 (5 bases each). Trimming pared 2 bases from V and 3 bases from J, leaving 8 bases between. Germline V gene lookup returns CDR1 MGHDK and CDR2 SYGVNS. The CDR3 has 13 amino acids. The CDR3 spells CASSEMGVYEQYF. CDR3 in DNA: TGTGCCAGCAGTGAAATGGGGGTCTACGAGCAGTACTTC.

There are a few counts of this clonotype. The chain has TRBV6-2 or TRBV6-3 and TRBJ1-1; D uncertain. There are 11 residues in the CDR3. V was shortened by 4 bases and J by 9 bases, with 9 bases between the two germline ends. Per germline, CDR1 MNHEY and CDR2 SVGEGT. CDR3 region: CASSFGRQAFF. Written as DNA, the CDR3 is TGTGCCAGCAGTTTCGGGAGGCAAGCTTTCTTT.

This chain links TRBV12-3 or TRBV12-4 with TRBJ1-1, with TRBD1 identical over 7 bases. Germline trimming cut 6 bases from V and 3 bases from J; bases unmatched to any gene: 10. CDR3 length equals 15 residues. The CDR3, as DNA: TGTGCCAGCAGGGGACTAGGGGGCCGGCACACTGAAGCTTTCTTT. Its protein product is CASRGLGGRHTEAFF.

In this sample, this clonotype turned up many times. V usage is TRBV7-3 and J usage is TRBJ1-2; TRBD1 matches at 7 bases. V lost 1 base, J lost 3 bases, and 5 bases stayed unmatched. The CDR3 is 15 amino acids. The germline CDR1 and CDR2 sequences are SGHTA and FQGTGA. Written as DNA, the CDR3 is TGTGCCAGCAGCTTAAATGGAGGGGGCGACTATGGCTACACCTTC. Its protein is CASSLNGGGDYGYTF.

At least ten counts were recorded for this clonotype. The chain has TRBV6-4 and TRBJ2-1, with 9 positions matching TRBD2. V shed 0 bases, J shed 3 bases, and the junction held 0 bases outside the gene matches. This CDR3 is 15 amino acids long. The germline gives CDR1 MRHNA, CDR2 SNTAGT. The CDR3, as DNA: TGTGCCAGCAGTGACTCGCGGGGGGGCTACAATGAGCAGTTCTTC. Translation gives CASSDSRGGYNEQFF.

The V call is TRBV7-2, the J call TRBJ2-1, with 12 bases matching TRBD2. Germline loops: CDR1 SGHTA, CDR2 FQGNSA. The trim removed 1 base at V and 6 bases at J, leaving 7 bases unmatched. CDR3 length: 17 residues. CDR3 bases: TGTGCCAGCAGCTTAGTGCCTAGCGGGGGGGATACCAATGAGCAGTTCTTC. It is translated as CASSLVPSGGDTNEQFF.

As for this clonotype: Its ends do not fully match the called genes, so a read error is possible. The chain's CDR3 is CVSRSLATEAFF. CDR3 nucleotides: TGTGTCAGCCGGTCGTTGGCTACTGAAGCTTTCTTT. The genes are TRBV7-9 and TRBJ1-1; D not certain. This CDR3 spans 12 amino acids. The germline V gene encodes CDR1 SEHNR and CDR2 FQNEAQ (reference sequence).

This clonotype was observed a few times. The junction departs from the called germline gene at one end, perhaps through a read error. V is TRBV27 and J is TRBJ1-4; no firm D call. Germline loops: CDR1 MNHEY, CDR2 SMNVEV (reference sequence). CDR3 length equals 12 residues. The CDR3 DNA reads as TGCGCCAGCAGCCTTGCTGGTGAAAAACTGTTTTTT. This sequence encodes CASSLAGEKLFF.

The chain links TRBV9 to TRBJ2-3; tentatively, D is TRBD1 or TRBD2 (5 bases each). This CDR3 region has 14 residues. V lost 1 base and J 3 bases, leaving 9 bases between the germline ends. Germline V gives CDR1 SGDLS, CDR2 YYNGEE. CDR3 in amino acids: CASSVWGGTDTQYF. The DNA for the CDR3 is TGTGCCAGCAGCGTATGGGGCGGGACAGATACGCAGTATTTT.

The J gene is TRBJ1-5, the V gene TRBV4-1; TRBD1 is a possible D gene (5 bases). The V end was cut by 0 bases, the J end by 4 bases, with 16 bases between. Germline-derived CDR1 and CDR2 are MGHRA and YSYEKL. CDR3 size: 17 residues. CDR3 DNA sequence: TGCGCCAGCAGCCAAGAAACAATCGGGACCCAGAATCAGCCCCAGCATTTT. Protein: CASSQETIGTQNQPQHF.

The CDR3 protein is CATSRDKGEGQPQHF. The CDR3 nucleotides are TGTGCCACCAGCAGAGATAAGGGTGAAGGTCAGCCCCAGCATTTT. The chain employs TRBV15 and TRBJ1-5; no firm D call. Germline CDR1 LNHNV, CDR2 YYDKDF (reference sequence). This CDR3 comprises 15 residues. V was trimmed by 0 bases and J by 6 bases, leaving 12 bases between them. The variable domain in full, completed from reference TRBV15 and TRBJ1-5, reads DAMVIQNPRYQVTQFGKPVTLSCSQTLNHNVMYWYQQKSSQAPKLLFHYYDKDFNNEADTPDNFQSRRPNTSFCFLDIRSPGLGDTAMYLCATSRDKGEGQPQHFGDGTRLSIL.

This clonotype is a singleton in its sample. The chain recombines TRBV7-9 with TRBJ2-7; D gene uncertain. With 5 bases removed from V and 2 bases from J, the gap between germline ends came to 16 bases. Germline V lookup: CDR1 SEHNR, CDR2 FQNEAQ (reference sequence). This CDR3 is built from 15 residues. The CDR3 region is CASSHTSARAYEQYF. CDR3 in DNA: TGTGCCAGCAGCCACACCAGCGCTCGGGCCTACGAGCAGTACTTC.

This clonotype appeared a few times. The genes are TRBV7-9 and TRBJ2-7; D remains unclear. The CDR3 totals 13 residues. Trimming took off 1 base at V and 2 bases at J, with 6 bases between the two ends. Germline values: CDR1 SEHNR, CDR2 FQNEAQ (reference sequence). The CDR3 DNA is TGTGCCAGCAGCTTAGGAGACCCCTACGAGCAGTACTTC. Protein product: CASSLGDPYEQYF.